The rows below give T cell receptor beta chains drawn from one sample of a study of blood T cell repertoires in COVID-19. Profiling relied on immunoSEQ multiplex PCR, and the TCRdb table lists in-frame clones only, not all of them. Among a few hundred thousand clones, approximately 85% were seen once, and the ten largest hold more than 4.5%. Sequencing used peripheral blood. The receptors come from a man aged 50-60 years with active or convalescent COVID-19. CDR3s include the opening cysteine and the closing phenylalanine or tryptophan. The D gene is left open where the match is weak. The size field is filled for only some rows; it gives once, few, many or a size class.

j_gene,v_gene,abundance,d_gene,CDR3aa,CDR3nt
TRBJ1-1,TRBV30,-,-,CAWIPPGDTEAFF,TGTGCCTGGATTCCTCCGGGGGACACTGAAGCTTTCTTT
TRBJ2-2,TRBV13,-,TRBD2,CASSLGLANTGELFF,TGTGCCAGCAGCTTGGGACTAGCGAACACCGGGGAGCTGTTTTTT
TRBJ1-5,TRBV29-1,-,TRBD1,CSVRDRGAQPQHF,TGCAGCGTCCGAGACAGGGGGGCTCAGCCCCAGCATTTT
TRBJ2-7,TRBV19,-,TRBD2,CASSLSGKREGLSYEQYF,TGTGCCAGTAGTCTATCGGGAAAACGGGAGGGCCTCAGCTACGAGCAGTACTTC
TRBJ1-1,TRBV5-1,once,TRBD1,CASSLVTGGNTEAFF,TGCGCCAGCAGCCTAGTTACAGGGGGCAACACTGAAGCTTTCTTT
TRBJ2-1,TRBV18,-,TRBD2,CASSPRSSGRSRSYNEQFF,TGTGCCAGCTCACCAAGGTCTAGCGGGAGGAGTAGGTCCTACAATGAGCAGTTCTTC
TRBJ2-7,TRBV11-2,few,TRBD2,CASSSRLADSYEQYF,TGTGCCAGCAGCTCGAGACTAGCGGACTCCTACGAGCAGTACTTC
TRBJ2-3,TRBV18,-,TRBD2,CASSLTSGRTDTQYF,TGTGCCAGCTCACTCACTAGCGGGAGAACCGATACGCAGTATTTT
TRBJ2-7,TRBV18,-,-,CASSPGQGPYEQYF,TGTGCCAGCTCACCTGGGCAGGGTCCCTACGAGCAGTACTTC
TRBJ2-1,TRBV6-5,-,-,CASSYNSYNEQFF,TGTGCCAGCAGTTATAACTCCTACAATGAGCAGTTCTTC
TRBJ2-5,TRBV11-2,-,TRBD2,CASSLTTFSAGAGETQYF,TGTGCCAGCAGCTTAACGACTTTTTCGGCGGGAGCCGGAGAGACCCAGTACTTC
TRBJ2-2,TRBV27,-,TRBD2,CATRTWTGTSGARGTGELFF,TGTGCCACAAGGACATGGACCGGGACTAGCGGGGCTCGAGGCACCGGGGAGCTGTTTTTT
TRBJ2-4,TRBV19,once,TRBD2,CASRRGSSGSPKNIQYF,TGTGCCAGTAGAAGGGGTTCTAGCGGGAGTCCCAAAAACATTCAGTACTTC
TRBJ2-7,TRBV6-5,-,-,CASSYSIRGEQYF,TGTGCCAGCAGTTACTCGATCCGCGGCGAGCAGTACTTC
TRBJ2-5,TRBV5-1,-,TRBD2,CASSFSSGRAEETQYF,TGCGCCAGCAGCTTTTCTAGCGGGAGGGCCGAAGAGACCCAGTACTTC
TRBJ2-2,TRBV5-6,few,-,CASSILGRRNTGELFF,TGTGCCAGCAGCATATTGGGGCGAAGGAACACCGGGGAGCTGTTTTTT
TRBJ1-1,TRBV19,few,TRBD1,CASSPFGTGFGTEAFF,TGTGCCAGTAGCCCATTCGGGACAGGGTTTGGCACTGAAGCTTTCTTT
TRBJ2-1,TRBV3-1/TRBV3-2,few,-,CASSRRPRDWAYNEQFF,TGTGCCAGCAGCCGAAGACCCCGGGACTGGGCCTACAATGAGCAGTTCTTC
TRBJ1-5,TRBV27,-,-,CASSPRRGGQPQHF,TGTGCCAGCAGCCCACGGAGGGGAGGACAGCCCCAGCATTTT
TRBJ2-5,TRBV9,few,-,CASSVGTTQETQYF,TGTGCCAGCAGCGTAGGTACAACCCAAGAGACCCAGTACTTC
TRBJ2-1,TRBV18,-,TRBD2,CASSPAPLRLAGILYEQFF,TGTGCCAGCTCACCAGCGCCTCTAAGACTAGCGGGAATACTATATGAGCAGTTCTTC
TRBJ1-5,TRBV27,few,-,CASSSSGQPNQPQHF,TGTGCCAGCAGTTCCTCCGGACAGCCCAATCAGCCCCAGCATTTT
TRBJ2-7,TRBV28,-,TRBD1,CASSGDRGLYEQYF,TGTGCCAGCAGTGGGGACAGGGGACTTTACGAGCAGTACTTC
TRBJ2-5,TRBV7-8,-,TRBD2,CASSSLAGLKQETQYF,TGTGCCAGCAGCTCACTAGCGGGCCTAAAACAAGAGACCCAGTACTTC
TRBJ2-5,TRBV5-4,-,-,CASSNRDLSETQYF,TGTGCCAGCAGCAACAGGGATCTAAGTGAGACCCAGTACTTC